These 30 T cell receptor beta chains were sequenced from one sample in a study of a mutant IDH1 vaccine in newly diagnosed glioma (dated by TCRdb to 2020 to 2022). Library prep was done by the immunoSEQ multiplex PCR assay. This is the immuneACCESS table as TCRdb keeps it, with only in-frame sequences that have V and J called. A part of the clones is gone; compared with another copy, unresolved V genes explain less than half, and the rest is unexplained. The sample data list some 59,000 clones, and 70% to 90% of these were observed just once. The leading ten clones occupy around 21% of the sample. What the time point label conveys for this sample: baseline, week 1 (first vaccination visit). The intended sense of this specimen's treatment or condition label: pre-vaccination baseline after standard-of-care therapy. This material consisted of PBMCs, taken from a glioma patient treated with radiotherapy, temozolomide or both. These TCRs come from a man younger than 30 with glioma.

The rearrangement joins TRBV5-1 to TRBJ2-7; D might be TRBD1 or TRBD2, each matching 5 bases. Germline loops: CDR1 SGHRS, CDR2 YFSETQ. V lost 0 bases and J lost 2, with 15 bases in between. The CDR3 is 16 amino acids. As DNA, the CDR3 is TGCGCCAGCAGCTTGGCGGGGACGATGGGCGCCTACGAGCAGTACTTC. This sequence encodes CASSLAGTMGAYEQYF.

This clone was counted a single time. The chain carries TRBV2 and TRBJ2-7, with D possibly matching TRBD1 (6 bases). The CDR3 is 14 amino acids. Germline CDR1 SNHLY, CDR2 FYNNEI. Deletions cut 4 bases from V and 2 bases from J, with 12 bases between. CDR3 in DNA: TGTGCCAGCAGTGTCCAACAGGGAACCTACGAGCAGTACTTC. Amino acids: CASSVQQGTYEQYF.

The chain employs TRBV12-5 and TRBJ2-7; D remains unclear. Per germline, CDR1 LGHNT and CDR2 FRNRAP. This CDR3 contains 13 residues. Trimming removed 9 bases at V and 2 bases at J, with 14 bases between. CDR3 residues: CASANSLAYEQYF. The DNA for the CDR3 is TGTGCTAGCGCAAACTCCCTTGCCTACGAGCAGTACTTC.

This clone was seen a few times. The chain's CDR3 is CASSLDRFNTEAFF. In DNA form, the CDR3 reads TGTGCCAGCAGTCTCGACAGGTTTAACACTGAAGCTTTCTTT. The rearrangement uses TRBV7-9 and TRBJ1-1, with a possible D match to TRBD1 (6 bases). This CDR3 has 14 residues. Germline CDR1 SEHNR, CDR2 FQNEAQ (reference sequence). Trimming removed 6 bases from V and 2 bases from J, with 13 bases in between.

The V and J genes are TRBV18 and TRBJ1-6, with a weak D call TRBD1 (5 bases). The CDR3 has 16 residues. Between the trimmed V and J ends, which lost 4 bases and 4 bases, there was a span of 14 bases. Germline-derived CDR1 and CDR2 are KGHSH and LQKENI. The CDR3 here is CASSRQPTEYNSPLHF. The CDR3 coding sequence is TGTGCCAGCTCACGGCAGCCGACAGAATATAATTCACCCCTCCACTTT.

The chain carries TRBV7-2 and TRBJ2-1; D might be TRBD1 (5 bases). Germline V gene sequence: CDR1 SGHTA, CDR2 FQGNSA. Trimming cost V 5 bases and J 4 bases, with 9 bases left between them. CDR3 size: 13 residues. Written as DNA, the CDR3 is TGTGCCAGCAGCCCTGGACAATACAATGAGCAGTTCTTC. Residues: CASSPGQYNEQFF. The complete variable domain, with remaining parts taken from reference TRBV7-2 and TRBJ2-1, reads GAGVSQSPSNKVTEKGKDVELRCDPISGHTALYWYRQSLGQGLEFLIYFQGNSAPDKSGLPSDRFSAERTGGSVSTLTIQRTQQEDSAVYLCASSPGQYNEQFFGPGTRLTVL.

The V gene is TRBV5-5, the J gene TRBJ2-7; TRBD1 agrees at 9 bases. V was pared by 4 bases and J by 0 bases, with 11 bases of the junction left unmatched. Per the germline V gene, CDR1 is SGHKS and CDR2 is YYEKEE (reference sequence). This CDR3 has 17 amino acids. The CDR3 DNA follows: TGTGCCAGCAGCCGCGGGACAGGGTGGGGGATCTCCTACGAGCAGTACTTC. This sequence encodes CASSRGTGWGISYEQYF.

The chain is built from TRBV2 and TRBJ1-1, with D unclear. V was trimmed by 8 bases and J by 0 bases, leaving 13 bases between them. The germline gives CDR1 SNHLY, CDR2 FYNNEI. The CDR3 sequence is 14 residues long. CDR3 sequence reads: CASQLALVNTEAFF. As DNA, the CDR3 is TGTGCCAGCCAGTTGGCCCTCGTGAACACTGAAGCTTTCTTT.

The genes are TRBV6-5 and TRBJ1-1; D ambiguous. The CDR3 loop spans 15 amino acids. V was pared by 6 bases and J by 3 bases, with 17 bases between. The V gene's germline CDR1 is MNHEY and CDR2 SVGAGI. CDR3 bases: TGTGCCAGCAGCCCCCGCGGGGTCGGGGACACTGAAGCTTTCTTT. This gives the protein CASSPRGVGDTEAFF.

The chain has TRBV7-8 and TRBJ1-2, with 7 positions matching TRBD1. V shed 9 bases and J 2 bases; nucleotides not matched to a gene: 6. The CDR3 runs 13 residues. The V gene's germline CDR1 is SGHVS and CDR2 FQNEAQ. The CDR3 DNA sequence: TGTGCCAGTGGAGACAGGGCGAACTATGGCTACACCTTC. Its translation: CASGDRANYGYTF.

The J gene is TRBJ1-5, the V gene TRBV30; D gene uncertain. The CDR3 length is 15 residues. The V end lost 2 bases, the J end lost 6 bases, and 17 bases lay between the germline ends. CDR1 and CDR2 (germline): GTSNPN, SVGIG (reference sequence). This chain's CDR3 is CAWSSPTLTSQPQHF. The CDR3 DNA is TGTGCCTGGAGTTCTCCGACACTAACGAGTCAGCCCCAGCATTTT.

The rearrangement uses TRBV5-4 and TRBJ2-2; the D is unclear. Germline V gene data show CDR1 as SGHNT and CDR2 as YYREEE (reference sequence). The CDR3 spans 11 residues. CDR3 sequence: CAQPGTGELFF. For the CDR3, the DNA is TGTGCTCAGCCCGGGACCGGGGAGCTGTTTTTT.

The chain joins TRBV5-6 to TRBJ1-2; 7 bases agree with TRBD1. The CDR3 is made up of 13 amino acids. Germline loops: CDR1 SGHDT, CDR2 YYEEEE. The V gene end was trimmed by 2 bases and the J gene end by 6 bases; junction bases not matched to a gene: 4. This CDR3 reads CASSFDRDNGYTF. The DNA of the CDR3 is TGTGCCAGCAGCTTCGACAGGGATAATGGCTACACCTTC.

The chain is built from TRBV5-1 and TRBJ2-1; 7 bases are a match to TRBD2. Germline values: CDR1 SGHRS, CDR2 YFSETQ. V was pared by 3 bases and J by 8 bases, with 5 bases of the junction left unmatched. This CDR3 spans 13 amino acids. This CDR3 reads CASSWTSTYEQFF. The CDR3 DNA is TGCGCCAGCAGCTGGACTAGTACCTATGAGCAGTTCTTC.

V and J are TRBV7-9 and TRBJ2-7; the D is unclear. The germline gives CDR1 SEHNR, CDR2 FQNEAQ (reference sequence). Between the trimmed V and J ends, which lost 4 bases and 6 bases, there was a span of 7 bases. The CDR3 is 11 amino acids. The CDR3 spells CASSSVGEQYF. The CDR3 coding sequence is TGTGCCAGCAGCTCCGTCGGCGAGCAGTACTTC.

The rearrangement joins TRBV18 to TRBJ1-2, with 9 bases matching TRBD1. The germline gives CDR1 KGHSH, CDR2 LQKENI. The CDR3 covers 14 residues. J gave up 6 bases and V 3 bases, and 5 bases lay outside the gene matches. CDR3 sequence (DNA): TGTGCCAGCTCACCGGGACAGGGATTCGATGGCTACACCTTC. This encodes CASSPGQGFDGYTF.

As DNA, the CDR3 is TGCGCCAGCAGCCAAGATTTAGAGGCAGGGCAGCAGCCCCAGCATTTT. Amino acid sequence: CASSQDLEAGQQPQHF. V is TRBV4-3 and J is TRBJ1-5; perhaps TRBD1 as D (5 bases). V dropped 0 bases and J dropped 7 bases, with 16 bases sitting between them. Germline CDR1 LGHNA, CDR2 YSLEER. The CDR3 runs to 16 residues.

This clone appeared a single time. The genes are TRBV30 and TRBJ1-1; D call uncertain. This CDR3 is built from 13 residues. Germline V gene sequence: CDR1 GTSNPN, CDR2 SVGIG (reference sequence). Trimming took 0 bases from V and 5 from J, leaving 10 bases between them. This chain's CDR3 is CAWSVLRATEAFF. CDR3 coding DNA: TGTGCCTGGAGTGTACTTAGGGCAACTGAAGCTTTCTTT. The variable domain in full, completed from reference TRBV30 and TRBJ1-1, reads SQTIHQWPATLVQPVGSPLSLECTVEGTSNPNLYWYRQAAGRGLQLLFYSVGIGQISSEVPQNLSASRPQDRQFILSSKKLLLSDSGFYLCAWSVLRATEAFFGQGTRLTVV.

Regarding this clone: One junction end does not reproduce the germline sequence, and a read error may be involved. This chain joins TRBV6-5 and TRBJ2-5; D may be TRBD2 (5 bases). CDR1 and CDR2 (germline): MNHEY, SVGAGI. This CDR3 spans 14 amino acids. CDR3 in amino acids: CTSSYPGGGETQYF. In DNA form, the CDR3 reads TGTACCAGCAGCTACCCGGGTGGAGGAGAGACCCAGTACTTC.

The rearrangement joins TRBV27 to TRBJ1-1, with D tentatively TRBD1 (5 bases). The germline V and J ends were trimmed by 6 bases and 0 bases, with 14 bases remaining between them. This CDR3 has 15 amino acids. Germline V lookup: CDR1 MNHEY, CDR2 SMNVEV (reference sequence). The CDR3 sequence is CASSPRAGMNTEAFF. In DNA, the CDR3 is TGTGCCAGCAGCCCAAGGGCAGGGATGAACACTGAAGCTTTCTTT.

This chain joins TRBV7-9 and TRBJ1-3; D gene ambiguous. Trimming took 1 base from V and 6 from J, leaving 13 bases between them. Germline loops: CDR1 SEHNR, CDR2 FQNEAQ (reference sequence). The CDR3 length is 15 residues. The CDR3 region has the DNA TGTGCCAGCAGCTTAGAGGCAGGCCGACTAAACACCATATATTTT. It specifies CASSLEAGRLNTIYF.

The rearrangement joins TRBV27 to TRBJ2-7; TRBD2 agrees at 9 bases. The CDR3 is 15 residues long. Germline V gene sequence: CDR1 MNHEY, CDR2 SMNVEV (reference sequence). Unmatched junction bases numbered 12, after V lost 5 bases and J lost 7 bases. The CDR3 protein is CASSPLNSGSGEQYF. CDR3 bases: TGTGCCAGCAGTCCGTTGAATAGCGGGAGCGGTGAGCAGTACTTC.

The V and J genes are TRBV7-9 and TRBJ2-2, with 8 bases fitting TRBD1. Germline CDR1 SEHNR, CDR2 FQNEAQ (reference sequence). The CDR3 runs 14 residues. Trimming at V came to 4 bases and at J to 6 bases, leaving 4 bases not matched to a gene. CDR3 sequence: CASSSSQGAGELFF. As DNA, the CDR3 is TGTGCCAGCAGCTCGTCACAGGGGGCCGGGGAGCTGTTTTTT.

In its sample, this clone was seen once. The chain recombines TRBV30 with TRBJ1-2; possible D gene TRBD1, 5 bases. CDR3 size: 16 residues. The germline V gene has CDR1 GTSNPN and CDR2 SVGIG (reference sequence). V lost 0 bases to trimming and J lost 2 bases, with 16 bases between them. In DNA form, the CDR3 reads TGTGCCTGGAGTGTAATCTGGGCAGGGAGAAACTATGGCTACACCTTC. Translating gives CAWSVIWAGRNYGYTF.

This chain connects TRBV5-4 to TRBJ2-2, with 10 bases that match TRBD2. CDR1 and CDR2 from the germline V gene are SGHNT and YYREEE (reference sequence). V was clipped by 4 bases and J by 1 base; unmatched bases: 4. The CDR3 has 16 amino acids. The CDR3 bases are TGTGCCAGCAGCCCCAGGACTAGCGGGAACACCGGGGAGCTGTTTTTT. This codes for CASSPRTSGNTGELFF.

The chain is built from TRBV29-1 and TRBJ2-3, with D perhaps assigned TRBD1 or TRBD2 (6 bases each). The CDR3 has 13 amino acids. Germline V gene data show CDR1 as SQVTM and CDR2 as ANQGSEA. V lost 7 bases, J lost 7 bases, and 18 bases lay in between. CDR3 residues: CSAPEGGHHTQYF. In DNA form, the CDR3 reads TGCAGCGCGCCGGAGGGGGGTCACCATACGCAGTATTTT.

There are a few counts of this clone. The J gene is TRBJ1-1, the V gene TRBV6-6, with TRBD1 matching over 11 bases. CDR1 is MNHNY and CDR2 is SVGAGI in the germline V gene (reference sequence). Trimming removed 2 bases from V and 8 bases from J; junction bases left unmatched: 4. This CDR3 contains 14 residues. Here the CDR3 reads CASSYGDRGNEAFF. The CDR3 coding sequence is TGTGCCAGCAGTTACGGGGACAGGGGGAACGAAGCTTTCTTT.

The rearrangement joins TRBV29-1 to TRBJ2-3; a weak D match, TRBD1 (6 bases). Trimming pared 4 bases from V and 5 bases from J, leaving 10 bases between. The CDR3 is 12 residues long. CDR1 and CDR2 from the germline V gene are SQVTM and ANQGSEA. The CDR3 sequence is CSVVGAVDTQYF. Here the CDR3 DNA reads TGCAGCGTTGTGGGGGCCGTAGATACGCAGTATTTT.

This clone was counted between two and nine times. The V and J genes are TRBV6-6 and TRBJ1-1, with TRBD1 as a possible D gene (5 bases). The CDR3 totals 14 residues. The germline V and J ends were trimmed by 2 bases and 3 bases, with 10 bases remaining between them. Germline V gives CDR1 MNHNY, CDR2 SVGAGI (reference sequence). The CDR3 coding sequence is TGTGCCAGCAGTTACCCGTCGGGGGACACTGAAGCTTTCTTT. Amino acids: CASSYPSGDTEAFF.

The chain employs TRBV5-6 and TRBJ2-7; D gene unclear. Trimming removed 1 base from V and 6 bases from J, with 8 bases in between. The CDR3 runs 12 residues. Germline V gene sequence: CDR1 SGHDT, CDR2 YYEEEE. Written as DNA, the CDR3 is TGTGCCAGCAGCTTGAGAGCAGGCGAGCAGTACTTC. This translates into CASSLRAGEQYF.